The rows below give T cell receptor beta chains drawn from one sample of a study of T-cell memory formation after mild COVID-19. TCRdb re-called the 5' RACE reads through MiXCR, storing one row per CDR3 protein. The data contain under 300,000 distinct CDR3 sequences, around 10% of them seen just once; the ten biggest clones take up roughly a fifth. Input material: PBMCs or a T cell subset sorted from them (not recorded which). Every receptor here comes from a man aged 18 to 30 who had mild COVID-19 (a few samples of this study predate the infection). Cell type and time point are not known. Both conserved end residues are part of each CDR3. Fields, in order: clone size, J gene, D gene, V gene, CDR3 DNA, CDR3 protein. A D gene is named only where the DNA matches it firmly. Expanded clones get a size class; other rows say once, few or many, or leave the size out.

>many|TRBJ2-2|TRBD2|TRBV7-2
TGTGCCAGCAGCTTTAGCGGGGACACCGGGGAGCTGTTTTTT
CASSFSGDTGELFF
>few|TRBJ2-5|.|TRBV5-1
TGCGCCAGCAGCTTGGATTGGGACGGGCTCTTTGCGGCGGACTTC
CASSLDWDGLFAADF
>.|TRBJ2-4|.|TRBV28
TGTGCCAGCAGTGCGACGGCCCAGACCCGGATGAACATTCAGTACTTC
CASSATAQTRMNIQYF
>.|TRBJ1-5|.|TRBV20-1
TGCAGTGCTAACCCCGCAGGGAAAGAGCAGCCCCAGCATTTT
CSANPAGKEQPQHF
>few|TRBJ1-5|.|TRBV12-3/TRBV12-4
TGTGCCAGCAGTTGGACGAGGAAGGGGCATCAGCCCCAGCATTTT
CASSWTRKGHQPQHF
>.|TRBJ1-1|.|TRBV6-2/TRBV6-3
TGTGCCAGCTATAGAAGTTTGAACACTGAAGCTTTCTTT
CASYRSLNTEAFF
>many|TRBJ1-5|TRBD1|TRBV2
TGTGCCAGCAGCTGGGGACAGGGGGAACAGCCCCAGCATTTT
CASSWGQGEQPQHF
>.|TRBJ1-2|TRBD1|TRBV2
TGTGCCAGCACAGTGGTACAGGGGACGGGCTACACCTTC
CASTVVQGTGYTF
>.|TRBJ2-3|TRBD1|TRBV11-2
TGTGCCAGCAGCAAGACCCGGGACAGGGGAACAGATACGCAGTATTTT
CASSKTRDRGTDTQYF
>many|TRBJ2-4|TRBD2|TRBV7-9
TGTGCCAGCAGCTTTCGAACTAGCGATCGCGAAAACATTCAGTACTTC
CASSFRTSDRENIQYF
>few|TRBJ2-4|.|TRBV20-1
TGCAGTGCTAAGAAGATACAGGGAGCCAAAAACATTCAGTACTTC
CSAKKIQGAKNIQYF
>.|TRBJ1-2|TRBD1|TRBV20-1
TGCAGTGCTAGAGATAATTTCCAGGGGGACTATGGCTACACCTTC
CSARDNFQGDYGYTF
>.|TRBJ2-5|.|TRBV24-1
TGTGCCACCGTGACACAGGGAAACCAAGAGACCCAGTACTTC
CATVTQGNQETQYF
>many|TRBJ1-1|TRBD1|TRBV24-1
TGTGCCACCAGTGACTTGACAGGGGCAGAAGCTTTCTTT
CATSDLTGAEAFF
>.|TRBJ2-3|.|TRBV12-3/TRBV12-4
TGTGCCAGCAGTAAGGGGGGCCTCGCAGATACGCAGTATTTT
CASSKGGLADTQYF
>.|TRBJ2-1|.|TRBV5-1
TGCGCCAGCAGCAACACAGGAATCGACAATGAGCAGTTCTTC
CASSNTGIDNEQFF
>.|TRBJ1-2|.|TRBV29-1
TGCAGCGTCGGACGGGACTATGGCTACACCTTC
CSVGRDYGYTF
>few|TRBJ2-3|.|TRBV11-2
TGTGCCAGCAGCTTAGTTGGCATCCCTAGCACAGATACGCAGTATTTT
CASSLVGIPSTDTQYF
>few|TRBJ2-7|.|TRBV20-1
TGCAGTGCCAAATCACTTACAGGGTACTACGAGCAGTACTTC
CSAKSLTGYYEQYF
>few|TRBJ2-5|TRBD2|TRBV7-9
TGTGCCAGCAGCTTAGTGAGTAGCGGGGGTGTTCAAGAGACCCAGTACTTC
CASSLVSSGGVQETQYF
>few|TRBJ2-1|.|TRBV30
TGTGCCTGGAGTGTAACCAGGGGGCAGTTCTTC
CAWSVTRGQFF
>.|TRBJ2-5|.|TRBV19
TGTGCCAGTAGTATGGGCGGGCACCATGGGAAGGAGACCCAGTACTTC
CASSMGGHHGKETQYF
>many|TRBJ2-4|.|TRBV4-2
TGTGCCAGCAGCCAAGATGGGCGGGGCCGGGACTTC
CASSQDGRGRDF
>many|TRBJ2-2|.|TRBV9
TGTGCCAGCAGCGTAGCCAAGGGGAACACCGGGGAGCTGTTTTTT
CASSVAKGNTGELFF
>many|TRBJ1-4|.|TRBV5-1
TGCGCCAGCAGCTTGGGGCAGACAAGCAATGAAAAACTGTTTTTT
CASSLGQTSNEKLFF
>few|TRBJ2-2|TRBD2|TRBV12-3/TRBV12-4
TGTGCCAGCAGAACTAGCGGGGGGAACACCGGGGAGCTGTTTTTT
CASRTSGGNTGELFF
>.|TRBJ2-3|.|TRBV19
TGTGCCACTTCTAGAGGGGTAGTGACAGATACGCAGTATTTT
CATSRGVVTDTQYF
>.|TRBJ2-5|.|TRBV29-1
TGCAGCGTCGAGAGGGACGTCCAAGAGACCCAGTACTTC
CSVERDVQETQYF
>once|TRBJ1-6|.|TRBV28
TGTGCCAGCAGTTATACAGGGATTTATAATTCACCCATCCACTTT
CASSYTGIYNSPIHF
>.|TRBJ2-5|.|TRBV4-1
TGCGCCAGCAGCCGAGGAAGGGTTGGTAGGGAGCTTGAGACCCAGTACTTC
CASSRGRVGRELETQYF
>few|TRBJ1-2|TRBD1|TRBV7-9
TGTGCCAGCAGCGGACAGGGGGTGGCTAACTATGGCTACACCTTC
CASSGQGVANYGYTF
>few|TRBJ2-1|TRBD2|TRBV4-3
TGCGCCAGCAGCCAATTTTTAGCGGGGGGAAACAATGAGCAGTTCTTC
CASSQFLAGGNNEQFF
>once|TRBJ2-6|.|TRBV19
TGTGCCAGTAGTATAGGGTCTGGGGCCAACGTCCTGACTTTC
CASSIGSGANVLTF
>.|TRBJ1-1|.|TRBV19
TGTGCCAGTAGTTCCCAGTTGAACACTGAAGCTTTCTTT
CASSSQLNTEAFF
>few|TRBJ2-7|.|TRBV9
TGTGCCAGCAGCTCCTCCGCGAGACCCTACGAGCAGTACTTC
CASSSSARPYEQYF
>many|TRBJ2-3|.|TRBV5-1
TGCGCCAGCAGCTTGGGGGACACAGATACGCAGTATTTT
CASSLGDTDTQYF
>.|TRBJ1-2|TRBD1|TRBV18
TGTGCCAGCTCACGATCGTTACAGGGGGACCACTATGGCTACACCTTC
CASSRSLQGDHYGYTF
>.|TRBJ2-3|.|TRBV12-3/TRBV12-4
TGTGCCAGCCACCTCTGGGGGACAGATACGCAGTATTTT
CASHLWGTDTQYF
>many|TRBJ2-7|.|TRBV4-2
TGTGCCAGCAGCCGACTAGGTCAGTACGAGCAGTACTTC
CASSRLGQYEQYF
>few|TRBJ1-1|.|TRBV5-1
TGCGCCAGCAGTTCAGGTCCGATGAACACTGAAGCTTTCTTT
CASSSGPMNTEAFF
>.|TRBJ2-3|.|TRBV7-8
TGTGCCAGCAGCTTAGGACTAGACACAGATACGCAGTATTTT
CASSLGLDTDTQYF
>few|TRBJ2-1|TRBD1|TRBV12-5
TGTGCTAGTGCCCCAGGGGGTACCCGCGACAATGAGCAGTTCTTC
CASAPGGTRDNEQFF
>.|TRBJ1-5|TRBD1|TRBV18
TGTGCCAGCTCACCCCGCAGGGGGAATCAGCCCCAGCATTTT
CASSPRRGNQPQHF
>.|TRBJ2-5|TRBD1|TRBV23-1
TGCGCCAGCAGTTACGGACAGGCGTTCCAAGAGACCCAGTACTTC
CASSYGQAFQETQYF
>few|TRBJ2-7|TRBD2|TRBV9
TGTGCCAGCAGCGTGGGACTAGCGGATTCCTACGAGCAGTACTTC
CASSVGLADSYEQYF
>few|TRBJ1-1|.|TRBV15
TGTGCCACCAGCGAACAGATGAACACTGAAGCTTTCTTT
CATSEQMNTEAFF
>.|TRBJ1-4|.|TRBV5-1
TGCGCCAGCACACAGGGTCTCGGACTAGGGGAAAAACTGTTTTTT
CASTQGLGLGEKLFF
>.|TRBJ1-2|.|TRBV12-3/TRBV12-4
TGTGCCAGCAGTTTCAGAAGGTATGGCTACACCTTC
CASSFRRYGYTF
>many|TRBJ2-1|TRBD2|TRBV3-1
TGTGCCAGCAGCCAAGATATCAGGGAGACTAGCGAGTTCTACAATGAGCAGTTCTTC
CASSQDIRETSEFYNEQFF
>many|TRBJ2-1|TRBD1|TRBV7-2
TGTGCCAGCAGCTTCGGCAGGGGGTATGATGAGCAGTTCTTC
CASSFGRGYDEQFF
>.|TRBJ2-1|.|TRBV7-9
TGTGCCAGCAGCAGTCCGAACAGGGCCCCTCGCAATGAGCAGTTCTTC
CASSSPNRAPRNEQFF
>few|TRBJ2-5|TRBD1|TRBV5-5
TGTGCCAGCAGCTCGACGGGACAGGGGGCCGGCGAGACCCAGTACTTC
CASSSTGQGAGETQYF